This record covers a single T cell receptor (beta chain). The target antigen is unknown. This record comes from a study of cytomegalovirus exposure and HLA in healthy donors. Study outcomes and limitations: HLA alleles were associated with 16,951 TCR beta sequences in a later analysis at 0.05 false discovery rate. Across donors, most TCRs were seen rarely, yet some public ones were widespread.

This CDR3 contains 14 residues. J lost 4 bases, V lost 5 bases, and 7 bases had no gene match. CDR1 MNHEY and CDR2 SMNVEV come from the germline V gene (reference sequence). The PCR used 60 Vbeta and 13 Jbeta primers. Generated by immunoSEQ multiplex PCR, the TCRdb table keeps only in-frame clones and is missing some. Here the sample spans around 100,000 clones, around 70% being singletons. J is TRBJ1-2 and V is TRBV27; 7 bases map to TRBD1. The receptor's source is a man under 40 in good health and CMV-seropositive. Sequencing used PBMCs. The DNA for the CDR3 is TGTGCCAGCAGTGGTACCGGGACAGCCTATGGCTACACCTTC. Protein product: CASSGTGTAYGYTF.